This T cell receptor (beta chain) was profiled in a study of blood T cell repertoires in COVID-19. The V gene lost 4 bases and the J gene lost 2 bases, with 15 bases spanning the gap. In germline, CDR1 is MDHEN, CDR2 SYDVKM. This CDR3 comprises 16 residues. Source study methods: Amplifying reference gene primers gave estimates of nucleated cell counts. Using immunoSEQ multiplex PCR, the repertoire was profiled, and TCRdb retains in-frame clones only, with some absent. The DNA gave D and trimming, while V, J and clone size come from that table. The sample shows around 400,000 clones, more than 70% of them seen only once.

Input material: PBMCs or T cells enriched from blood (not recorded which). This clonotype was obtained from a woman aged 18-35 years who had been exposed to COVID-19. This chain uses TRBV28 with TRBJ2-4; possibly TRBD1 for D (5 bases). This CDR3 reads CASSSPPSGTKNIQYF. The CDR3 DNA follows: TGTGCCAGCAGTTCCCCTCCTTCAGGGACCAAAAACATTCAGTACTTC.